These 10 T cell receptor beta chains came from one sample sequenced in a study of blood T cells in healthy people across ages. The use of a sample-barcoded 5' primer and a J-beta primer mix characterized a second PCR of roughly 7 to 11 cycles. From the 5' RACE reads, TCRdb called clonotypes with MiXCR, one entry per CDR3 protein. The sample lists about 650,000 distinct CDR3 sequences, roughly 30% occurring once. Sequenced material: blood. The receptors here all came from a woman of 80 years or more in good health.

The chain carries TRBV7-3 and TRBJ2-3, with 8 bases fitting TRBD1. The J segment lost 5 bases and the V segment lost 4 bases, leaving 8 bases of the junction unmatched. The germline gives CDR1 SGHTA, CDR2 FQGTGA. CDR3 size: 15 residues. The CDR3 is CASSSGQGRGDTQYF. CDR3 nucleotides: TGTGCCAGCAGCTCTGGACAGGGTCGGGGAGATACGCAGTATTTT.

The table lists this clonotype with many counts. The gene calls are TRBV18 and TRBJ2-4, with TRBD1 identical over 7 bases. CDR1 and CDR2 (germline): KGHSH, LQKENI. The CDR3 is made up of 17 amino acids. V trimming: 3 bases; J trimming: 6 bases; junction bases outside the gene matches: 14. The CDR3 here is CASSPDIGGTGRNIQYF. CDR3 DNA sequence: TGTGCCAGCTCACCGGACATAGGGGGCACGGGAAGAAACATTCAGTACTTC.

This clonotype showed up many times. This chain joins TRBV19 and TRBJ1-2; 7 nucleotides agree with TRBD1. Per the germline V gene, CDR1 is LNHDA and CDR2 is SQIVND (reference sequence). The junction had 6 bases not matched to a gene; V was cut back by 5 bases and J by 3 bases. The CDR3 has 14 residues. CDR3 coding DNA: TGTGCCAGTAGTCTTCGTACAGGGGACTATGGCTACACCTTC. Translation: CASSLRTGDYGYTF.

This clonotype showed up many times. V usage is TRBV18 and J usage is TRBJ2-7; the match to TRBD2 covers 15 bases. Germline trimming cut 2 bases from V and 2 bases from J; bases unmatched to any gene: 1. CDR1 is KGHSH, CDR2 LQKENI, per germline. The CDR3 extends over 16 amino acids. The CDR3 region is CASSPWTSGGAYEQYF. CDR3 coding DNA: TGTGCCAGCTCACCATGGACTAGCGGGGGGGCCTACGAGCAGTACTTC.

As regards this clonotype: An end of the junction differs from the germline gene, which may be a read error. V is TRBV20-1 and J is TRBJ1-1; a weak D match, TRBD1 (6 bases). In germline, CDR1 is DFQATT, CDR2 SNEGSKA (reference sequence). CDR3 length: 14 residues. CDR3 amino acids: CSAQSGQRNTETFF. DNA of the CDR3: TGCAGTGCCCAATCGGGACAACGGAACACTGAAACTTTCTTT.

For this clonotype: This could be a read error, since a much larger clone is one nucleotide away. The genes are TRBV11-2 and TRBJ2-7, with TRBD1 identical over 11 bases. Germline V gene sequence: CDR1 SGHAT, CDR2 FQNNGV. This CDR3 has 16 residues. CDR3 sequence (DNA): TGTCCCAGCAGCTTAGATCTGGGACAGGGGGCCTACGAGCAGTACTTC. Amino acids: CPSSLDLGQGAYEQYF.

V and J are TRBV11-2 and TRBJ2-1; 9 bases are shared with TRBD2. This CDR3 is 20 amino acids long. With V trimmed by 1 base and J by 8 bases, 21 bases remained unmatched. Germline V lookup: CDR1 SGHAT, CDR2 FQNNGV. Here the CDR3 DNA reads TGTGCCAGCAGCTTAGTCTCCGGCAAGGGCGGGGGGGCCGTAGGAGATGAGCAGTTCTTC. Its protein is CASSLVSGKGGGAVGDEQFF.

This clonotype showed up many times. The chain uses TRBV6-6 and TRBJ1-5; D might be TRBD1 (5 bases). Deletions cut 7 bases from V and 6 bases from J, with 10 bases between. This CDR3 has 12 residues. In germline, CDR1 is MNHNY, CDR2 SVGAGI (reference sequence). The CDR3 DNA follows: TGTGCCAGCAACTTGGGGGTTCAGCCCCAGCATTTT. This encodes CASNLGVQPQHF.

The chain carries TRBV7-9 and TRBJ1-6; D is unclear. The V end lost 1 base, the J end lost 10 bases, and 14 bases lay between the germline ends. The CDR3 has 15 residues. In germline, CDR1 is SEHNR, CDR2 FQNEAQ (reference sequence). DNA of the CDR3: TGTGCCAGCAGCTTAGGTGGGCGCGGGGAGTCACCCCTCCACTTT. Encoded protein: CASSLGGRGESPLHF.

This clonotype was counted ten times or more. One base away lies a much larger clone, so this may be a sequencing read error. The V call is TRBV27, the J call TRBJ2-5, with 11 bases identical to TRBD1. The ends lost 6 bases at V and 7 bases at J; junction bases unmatched: 7. Germline assignment: CDR1 MNHEY and CDR2 SMNVEV (reference sequence). This CDR3 has 14 residues. Here the CDR3 DNA reads TGTGCCAGCAGGGGACAGGGGGAGGGTGGGACCCAGTACTTC. Translated: CASRGQGEGGTQYF.